This T cell receptor (beta chain) was recorded in a study of T cells after yellow fever vaccination. Study-wide results and caveats: Post-booster repertoires again held most primary-vaccination clones (96% CD4, 85% to 90% CD8). Contamination of FACS-sorted repertoires by abundant clonotypes from the bulk population could occur. Clonotypes found in both CD4 and CD8 compartments made up a small share.

This clonotype appeared many times. What it binds is not known. Trimming took off 2 bases at V and 3 bases at J, with 7 bases between the two ends. This CDR3 region has 13 residues. One entry per CDR3 protein results from TCRdb running MiXCR on the 5' RACE reads. The sample lists about 300,000 distinct CDR3 sequences, 7.5% to 9.5% seen once, with approximately 3.3% in the top ten. This sequence was found in a man between 18 and 29 years old who received the YFV17D yellow fever vaccine. V and J are TRBV12-3 or TRBV12-4 and TRBJ2-5; D is possibly TRBD1 or TRBD2 (5 bases each). The specimen was CD4+ T cells sorted from PBMCs, collected 5 days after the yellow fever booster vaccination. For the CDR3, the DNA is TGTGCCAGCAGTTTAATGGGGGAAGAGACCCAGTACTTC. Protein product: CASSLMGEETQYF.